The sequence of this TCR beta chain was determined in a study of cytomegalovirus exposure and HLA in healthy donors. Use of 60 Vbeta and 13 Jbeta primers characterized the PCR. Sequenced by immunoSEQ multiplex PCR; TCRdb stores in-frame clones only, minus some. Of 150,000 to 170,000 clones in the sample, about three quarters were seen once. Study outcomes and limitations: The study listed approximately 160 cytomegalovirus-associated TCR beta chains.

To note about this clone: Its antigen remains unknown.

Specimen: PBMCs. The TCR was taken from a man aged 18 to 35 in good health and CMV-seronegative.

In DNA form, the CDR3 reads TGTGCCAGCAGCTTCGGGACACTCTTTTACAATGAGCAGTTCTTC. It encodes CASSFGTLFYNEQFF. The chain employs TRBV7-9 and TRBJ2-1, with D maybe TRBD1 (6 bases). Germline assignment: CDR1 SEHNR and CDR2 FQNEAQ (reference sequence). This CDR3 has 15 residues. V lost 3 bases, J lost 4 bases, and 13 bases lay in between. Drawing the rest from reference TRBV7-9 and TRBJ2-1, the complete variable domain is DTGVSQNPRHKITKRGQNVTFRCDPISEHNRLYWYRQTLGQGPEFLTYFQNEAQLEKSRLLSDRFSAERPKGSFSTLEIQRTEQGDSAMYLCASSFGTLFYNEQFFGPGTRLTVL.